This T cell receptor (beta chain) derives from a study of cytomegalovirus exposure and HLA in healthy donors. Study context: A prior study identified 110 million or so unique TCR beta sequences from roughly 180 million T cells.

The ends lost 4 bases at V and 12 bases at J; junction bases unmatched: 18. The CDR3 sequence is 17 residues long. CDR1 and CDR2 (germline): MNHNS, SASEGT. In the PCR, 60 Vbeta and 13 Jbeta primers were used. Clones were sequenced by immunoSEQ multiplex PCR, and TCRdb holds only the in-frame ones, with some missing. Of about 150,000 clones in the sample, roughly 80% were seen once. The chain uses TRBV6-1 and TRBJ2-3; 11 bases fit TRBD2. The receptor was isolated from a woman in her thirties or forties in good health and CMV-seronegative. The sequenced sample consisted of PBMCs. CDR3 DNA: TGTGCCAGCAGTGCAAGACCGGGACTAGCGGAGGCGTATAGACAGTATTTT. Translating it yields CASSARPGLAEAYRQYF.